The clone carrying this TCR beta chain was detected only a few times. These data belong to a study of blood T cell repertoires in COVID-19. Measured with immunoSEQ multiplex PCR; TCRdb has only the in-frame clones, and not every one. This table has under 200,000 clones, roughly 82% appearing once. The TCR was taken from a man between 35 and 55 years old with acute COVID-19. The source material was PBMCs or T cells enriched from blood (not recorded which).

The DNA for the CDR3 is TGTGCCAGCAGCCCATCCGGCGGGAGGGCCTGGGAGCAGTACTTC. It is translated as CASSPSGGRAWEQYF. The V and J genes are TRBV7-2 and TRBJ2-7, with TRBD2 matching over 9 bases. Germline loops: CDR1 SGHTA, CDR2 FQGNSA. The CDR3 length is 15 residues. Losses at the gene ends were 5 bases for V and 7 bases for J; bases not matched to a gene: 12.